This TCR delta chain appears in the sequencing data of a study of delta chains in infants with herpesvirus infections. In the study overall: A Ugandan infant cohort was followed from birth for primary CMV. Postnatally CMV-infected infants were checked for a public fetal Vdelta1/Vgamma8 clonotype. Findings and limits, study-wide: Among Vdelta1 cells, the public clonotype apparently waned within two to three months.

Reverse transcription of PBMC RNA used primers specific for the gamma and delta chains. TCRdb re-called the RT-PCR reads with CATT. The table shows 300 to 350 delta-chain clones, with over 20% occurring only once. Judged by abundance, this clone is large (0.1 to 1%). Its antigen is still unknown. J lost 0 bases, V lost 5 bases, and 26 bases had no gene match. The CDR3 length is 23 residues. The germline V gene has CDR1 TSWWSYY and CDR2 QGS. The rearrangement links TRDV1 to TRDJ1; 11 bases are a match to TRDD3. The source is a human donor who was a Ugandan infant, either HIV-exposed or HIV-unexposed (not recorded which). The specimen comprised peripheral blood, sampled at time point 2 of longitudinal follow-up. CDR3 amino acids: CALGPGGKVPGPYWGIDTDKLIF. In DNA form, the CDR3 reads TGTGCTCTTGGGCCCGGGGGAAAGGTTCCCGGGCCTTACTGGGGGATAGACACCGATAAACTCATCTTT.